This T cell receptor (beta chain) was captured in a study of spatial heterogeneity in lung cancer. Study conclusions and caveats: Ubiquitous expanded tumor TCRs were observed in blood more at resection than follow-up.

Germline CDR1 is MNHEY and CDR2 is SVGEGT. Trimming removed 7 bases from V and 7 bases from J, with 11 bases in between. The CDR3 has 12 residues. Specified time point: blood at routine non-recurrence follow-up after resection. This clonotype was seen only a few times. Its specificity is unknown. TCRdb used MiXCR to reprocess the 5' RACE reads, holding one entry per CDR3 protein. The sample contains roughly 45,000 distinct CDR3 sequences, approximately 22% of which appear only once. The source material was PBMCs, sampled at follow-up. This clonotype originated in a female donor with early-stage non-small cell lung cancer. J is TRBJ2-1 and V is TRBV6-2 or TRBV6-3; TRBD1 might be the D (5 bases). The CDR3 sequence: CASISRANEQFF. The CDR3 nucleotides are TGTGCCAGCATTAGCAGGGCGAATGAGCAGTTCTTC.